This T cell receptor (delta chain) was recovered during a study of gamma delta lymphoproliferative disorders and STAT genes. Study context: Gamma-chain libraries were built from at least 50 ng of genomic DNA with the LymphoTrack Dx TCRG Assay.

This CDR3 has 23 residues. The germline CDR1 and CDR2 sequences are TSESDYY and QEAYKQQN. V was trimmed by 8 bases and J by 0 bases, leaving 41 bases between them. Sequencing used genomic DNA taken from PBMCs of patients and controls. Study-wide points: Apart from two gamma clonotypes, major patient clonotypes were public. Low-frequency NGS calls may be less specific; leukemic clone sharing needs confirmation.

This clone was observed a few times. Its cognate antigen is unknown. TCRdb pairs this DNA with a much larger clone's protein that differs at residue 10, likely a read error; the protein shown was translated from the DNA. TCRdb re-processed the multiplex PCR reads via CATT. The sample carries 700 to 750 delta-chain clones, approximately 1.4% recorded once. This chain uses TRAV38-2/DV8 with TRDJ1; D not certain. The TCR sequence derives from a human donor in good health. Material for sequencing was blood. The CDR3 region has the DNA TGTGCTTACCGAGGCCTCCACAGTACTGAGGACCAAATCAGGTTCCGTTACACCGATAAACTCATCTTT. Its protein is CAYRGLHSTEDQIRFRYTDKLIF.